These T cell receptor beta chains were read from a single sample in a study of blood T cell repertoires in COVID-19. Assay used: immunoSEQ multiplex PCR; TCRdb lists only in-frame clones, some missing. The sample lists hundreds of thousands of clones; 75% to 90% were seen once. Sequencing input: peripheral blood. The receptors were gathered from a woman aged 30 to 39 with acute or convalescent COVID-19. Each CDR3 is given with its conserved first and last residue. A D gene is named only where the DNA matches it firmly.

CDR3 length,J gene,D gene,V gene,CDR3 protein
10,TRBJ1-2,-,TRBV30,CALQGYGYTF
16,TRBJ1-2,-,TRBV21-1,CASSKGRAGRNYGYTF
15,TRBJ1-1,TRBD1,TRBV10-3,CAVSSGAGGNTEAFF
14,TRBJ1-6,TRBD1,TRBV11-2,CASSFGTGGSPLHF
15,TRBJ1-3,TRBD1,TRBV7-9,CASSSRQGTGNTIYF
14,TRBJ1-2,TRBD1,TRBV7-6,CASSLGRDSYGYTF
13,TRBJ2-7,TRBD1,TRBV28,CASSRTGVYEQYF
18,TRBJ2-7,TRBD2,TRBV28,CASSYDRGSSGPSYEQYF
12,TRBJ1-1,-,TRBV2,CASSEGWQGAFF
16,TRBJ1-2,-,TRBV18,CASSPDPRQAENGYTF
13,TRBJ1-1,-,TRBV2,CASRGDLNTEAFF
14,TRBJ2-5,-,TRBV28,CASSLGGGFGAQYF
14,TRBJ2-5,-,TRBV7-8,CASSSPLGLETQYF
18,TRBJ2-2,-,TRBV3-1/TRBV3-2,CASSQVIILGLDTGELFF
14,TRBJ2-3,TRBD2,TRBV28,CASSTSGGADTQYF
15,TRBJ2-2,-,TRBV6-6,CASSSQGRSTGELFF
16,TRBJ2-3,TRBD2,TRBV28,CASSLTAGGQTDTQYF